The clone carrying this TCR beta chain was seen more than once but under ten times. This CDR3 contains 14 residues. Looked up from germline, CDR1 is PRHDT and CDR2 is FYEKMQ (reference sequence). V lost 0 bases and J lost 4; bases outside the gene matches: 3. Produced via immunoSEQ multiplex PCR; TCRdb's table is partial and in-frame only. The data show about 92,000 clones, approximately 90% seen once. The data derive from a study of glioma-infiltrating T cells after dendritic cell vaccination. The starting material was blood, obtained before dendritic cell vaccination. The rearrangement links TRBV13 to TRBJ2-7; 7 bases align to TRBD1. The source is a human donor with glioblastoma. The DNA of the CDR3 is TGTGCCAGCAGCTTAGGGAGGGGGCGGTACGAGCAGTACTTC. Protein product: CASSLGRGRYEQYF.